The 12 T cell receptor beta chains reported below all come from one sample, sequenced in a study of Siglec-9 on CD8 T cells in melanoma. Assay: immunoSEQ multiplex PCR; the TCRdb copy retains only in-frame clones and omits some. The data contain tens of thousands of clones, 75% to 90% of them seen just once; the ten biggest clones take up less than 7%. The sequenced sample was Siglec-9- CD8+ T cells sorted from blood. These receptors were taken from a human donor in good health.

The chain uses TRBV28 and TRBJ2-2; D unresolved. Germline CDR1 and CDR2: MDHEN and SYDVKM. The CDR3 is made up of 11 amino acids. With 3 bases removed from V and 4 bases from J, the gap between germline ends came to 0 bases. This CDR3 is CASSFTGELFF. The CDR3 DNA reads as TGTGCCAGCAGTTTCACCGGGGAGCTGTTTTTT.

The V gene is TRBV2, the J gene TRBJ2-3; D is possibly TRBD2 (5 bases). Trimming removed 1 base at V and 5 bases at J, with 10 bases between. Germline V gene lookup returns CDR1 SNHLY and CDR2 FYNNEI. This CDR3 region has 14 residues. DNA for the CDR3: TGTGCCAGCAGTGAAGTGCGAGGGTTAGATACGCAGTATTTT. Encoded protein: CASSEVRGLDTQYF.

The chain uses TRBV15 and TRBJ2-6; D assignment may be TRBD1 or TRBD2 (5 bases each). The CDR3 loop spans 20 amino acids. CDR1 LNHNV and CDR2 YYDKDF come from the germline V gene (reference sequence). The V gene lost 5 bases and the J gene lost 0 bases, with 23 bases spanning the gap. The chain's CDR3 is CATSSSMAQGGISGANVLTF. CDR3 coding DNA: TGTGCCACCAGCTCTAGCATGGCGCAGGGTGGGATCTCTGGGGCCAACGTCCTGACTTTC. The complete variable domain, with remaining parts taken from reference TRBV15 and TRBJ2-6, reads DAMVIQNPRYQVTQFGKPVTLSCSQTLNHNVMYWYQQKSSQAPKLLFHYYDKDFNNEADTPDNFQSRRPNTSFCFLDIRSPGLGDTAMYLCATSSSMAQGGISGANVLTFGAGSRLTVL.

CDR3 protein: CASGERGVDEQYF. The CDR3, as DNA: TGCGCCAGCGGGGAAAGGGGGGTAGACGAGCAGTACTTC. The V and J genes are TRBV10-2 and TRBJ2-7, with D possibly called TRBD1 or TRBD2 (6 bases each). The CDR3 is 13 amino acids. Looked up from germline, CDR1 is WSHSY and CDR2 is SAAADI. Trimming left V 8 bases short and J 5 bases short, with 16 bases between.

The rearrangement links TRBV5-6 to TRBJ2-2, with TRBD2 identical over 9 bases. CDR3 length: 15 amino acids. V shed 4 bases, J shed 5 bases, and the junction held 6 bases outside the gene matches. The germline V gene encodes CDR1 SGHDT and CDR2 YYEEEE. The CDR3 region has the DNA TGTGCCAGCAGCGATGGTAGCGGGAGTACCGGGGAGCTGTTTTTT. Amino acid sequence: CASSDGSGSTGELFF. The complete variable domain, with remaining parts taken from reference TRBV5-6 and TRBJ2-2, reads DAGVTQSPTHLIKTRGQQVTLRCSPKSGHDTVSWYQQALGQGPQFIFQYYEEEERQRGNFPDRFSGHQFPNYSSELNVNALLLGDSALYLCASSDGSGSTGELFFGEGSRLTVL.

This clone was detected only once. This rearrangement joins TRBV2 to TRBJ2-3, with TRBD2 matching over 12 bases. CDR1 SNHLY and CDR2 FYNNEI come from the germline V gene. The J segment lost 5 bases and the V segment lost 8 bases, leaving 8 bases of the junction unmatched. This CDR3 contains 15 residues. The CDR3 DNA reads TGTGCCAGCGCAGATCTAGCGGGGGGGAAAGATACGCAGTATTTT. Protein sequence: CASADLAGGKDTQYF.

This clone has just a few counts. This CDR3 is CSVSRGEYGYTF. For the CDR3, the DNA is TGCAGCGTGTCAAGGGGAGAATATGGCTACACCTTC. The V call is TRBV29-1, the J call TRBJ1-2, with D possibly matching TRBD1 (5 bases). Germline assignment: CDR1 SQVTM and CDR2 ANQGSEA. V was shortened by 6 bases and J by 5 bases, with 13 bases between the two germline ends. CDR3 length: 12 amino acids.

V usage is TRBV19 and J usage is TRBJ2-3, with D unclear. This CDR3 region has 13 residues. Germline-derived CDR1 and CDR2 are LNHDA and SQIVND (reference sequence). V was trimmed by 7 bases and J by 1 base, leaving 9 bases between them. In DNA, the CDR3 is TGTGCCAGTATGGGGATCGGCACAGATACGCAGTATTTT. Its protein is CASMGIGTDTQYF. Filled out from reference TRBV19 and TRBJ2-3, the complete variable domain reads DGGITQSPKYLFRKEGQNVTLSCEQNLNHDAMYWYRQDPGQGLRLIYYSQIVNDFQKGDIAEGYSVSREKKESFPLTVTSAQKNPTAFYLCASMGIGTDTQYFGPGTRLTVL.

The chain carries TRBV29-1 and TRBJ2-2; possibly TRBD2 for D (5 bases). Trimming removed 4 bases at V and 6 bases at J, with 12 bases between. Germline loops: CDR1 SQVTM, CDR2 ANQGSEA. There are 13 residues in the CDR3. CDR3 in DNA: TGCAGCGTTGCGCAGGAGGTGGCCGGGGAGCTGTTTTTT. It yields the protein CSVAQEVAGELFF.

V is TRBV19 and J is TRBJ1-1; D not certain. CDR3 length: 15 amino acids. V gave up 0 bases and J gave up 1 base, with 9 bases separating them. Per the germline V gene, CDR1 is LNHDA and CDR2 is SQIVND (reference sequence). The CDR3 DNA follows: TGTGCCAGTAGTATAGAGGTGAGCTGGAACACTGAAGCTTTCTTT. Amino acid sequence: CASSIEVSWNTEAFF.

V usage is TRBV11-2 and J usage is TRBJ2-3; D is uncertain. Germline loops: CDR1 SGHAT, CDR2 FQNNGV. V lost 1 base to trimming and J lost 4 bases, with 9 bases between them. This CDR3 has 14 residues. CDR3 sequence: CASSLARFPDTQYF. DNA for the CDR3: TGTGCCAGCAGCTTAGCGAGGTTCCCAGATACGCAGTATTTT.

This clone was observed a handful of times. This sequence joins TRBV21-1 and TRBJ1-5. TRBV21-1 is tagged as a pseudogene. This CDR3 region has 11 residues. The CDR3 is CASSNNQPQHF. CDR3 in DNA: TGTGCCAGCAGCAATAATCAGCCCCAGCATTTT.